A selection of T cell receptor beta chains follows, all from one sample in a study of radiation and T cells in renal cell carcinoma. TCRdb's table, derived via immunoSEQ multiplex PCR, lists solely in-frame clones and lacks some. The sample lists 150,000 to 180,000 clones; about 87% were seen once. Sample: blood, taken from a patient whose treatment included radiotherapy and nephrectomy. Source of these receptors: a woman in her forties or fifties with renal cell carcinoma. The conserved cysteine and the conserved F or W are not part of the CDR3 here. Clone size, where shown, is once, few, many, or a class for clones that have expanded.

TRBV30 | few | AWTVDSGGYT
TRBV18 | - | ASSNRDSYEQY
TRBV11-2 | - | ASSLGKLAGGYEQF
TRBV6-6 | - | ASSYLWGADTEAF
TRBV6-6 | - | ASRLSGDNSPLH
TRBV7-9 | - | ASSLPGGVTYEQY
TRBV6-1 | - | ASSERSGYGYT
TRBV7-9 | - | ASSSRSYEQY
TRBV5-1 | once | ASSFGRGQETQY
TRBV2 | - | ASSDDRPNQPQH
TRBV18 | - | ASSPGRPGGELF
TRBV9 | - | ASSLSPDTGSYEQY
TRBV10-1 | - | ARSRGWSYNEQF
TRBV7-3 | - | ASSPATGVNTGELF
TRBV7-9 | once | ASSVLSGTGDEKLF
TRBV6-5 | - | ASSRYSNYGYT
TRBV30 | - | AWSYPGTGGNEQY
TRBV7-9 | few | ASRRGGDTGELF
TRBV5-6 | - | ASRTTGEEKLF
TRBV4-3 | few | ASSQYQGATTANTEAF
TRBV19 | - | ASSTGQANYGYT
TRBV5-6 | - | ASSLGGRNYGYT
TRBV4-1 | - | ASSQESGGAYEQF
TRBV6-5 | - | ASRPTGTYEQF
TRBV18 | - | ASSPRTSGAFPGEQF
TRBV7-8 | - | ASSLALTGVINQPQH
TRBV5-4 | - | ASSFVWEETQY
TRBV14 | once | ASSQNLYEQY
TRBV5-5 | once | ASSLGDRVINYGYT
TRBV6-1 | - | ASSRPYYGYT
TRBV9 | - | ASTPRGTNTGELF
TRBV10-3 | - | AIRGDRELYNEQF
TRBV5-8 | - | ASARGPAYYGYT
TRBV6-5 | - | ASSSPGLAEQY
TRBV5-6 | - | ASRPGQGRGYT
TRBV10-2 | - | ASSDQGPTIRNTIY
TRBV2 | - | ASNQENGNTIY
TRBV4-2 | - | ASSQEWREKLF
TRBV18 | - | ASSPGVREEAF
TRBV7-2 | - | ASSFEDRLNSPLH
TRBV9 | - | ASSLTGPRVIGGNTEAF
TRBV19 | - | ASNQGARGSEKLF
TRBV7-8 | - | ASSLGGQSNQPQH
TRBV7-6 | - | ASSAGTSRAADTQY
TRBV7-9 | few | ASSGAGFYEQY